This paragraph reports one T cell receptor (beta chain). What it binds is unknown. This CDR3 spans 17 amino acids. V gave up 0 bases and J gave up 5 bases; unmatched junction bases: 7. Germline loops: CDR1 MGHRA, CDR2 YSYEKL. The assay was immunoSEQ multiplex PCR, and TCRdb's table has in-frame clones only and misses some. This sample yields roughly 120,000 clones, of which more than 85% are seen a single time; less than 4.5% belongs to the top ten. This entry comes from a study of cytomegalovirus exposure and HLA in healthy donors. Study findings and constraints: Rare TCR sequences predominated, though certain public TCRs were found in many donors.

The rearrangement uses TRBV4-1 and TRBJ2-5; TRBD1 matches 12 bases. The sequence was obtained from a man between 18 and 29 years old in good health and CMV-seropositive. The sample taken for sequencing was PBMCs. CDR3 in amino acids: CASSQDRGGQGAETQYF. The DNA for the CDR3 is TGCGCCAGCAGCCAAGATCGAGGGGGACAGGGGGCGGAGACCCAGTACTTC.